Each of the 15 T cell receptor beta chains below was sequenced from the same sample in a study of cytomegalovirus exposure and HLA in healthy donors. Primers: 60 Vbeta forward and 13 Jbeta reverse. Clones were read by immunoSEQ multiplex PCR, and TCRdb kept only the in-frame ones, dropping some. The sample lists over 130,000 clones, about 85% occurring once. Material for sequencing was PBMCs. These receptors were collected from a human donor in good health.

This rearrangement joins TRBV15 to TRBJ2-1; 7 bases fit TRBD2. Germline CDR1 is LNHNV and CDR2 is YYDKDF (reference sequence). V was pared by 8 bases and J by 9 bases, with 16 bases of the junction left unmatched. The CDR3 is 15 residues long. The CDR3: CATGLPGIPGGEQFF. The CDR3 DNA follows: TGTGCCACCGGCCTGCCCGGGATCCCGGGGGGTGAGCAGTTCTTC.

The J gene is TRBJ2-7, the V gene TRBV14; 7 nucleotides line up with TRBD2. Germline V lookup: CDR1 SGHDN, CDR2 FVKESK. The length of the CDR3 is 16 residues. The trim removed 0 bases at V and 2 bases at J, leaving 7 bases unmatched. The CDR3 bases are TGTGCCAGCAGCCAAGATCGACTAGCTGATCCCTACGAGCAGTACTTC. It is translated as CASSQDRLADPYEQYF.

This clone was counted between two and nine times. This chain links TRBV21-1 with TRBJ2-1; the table calls TRBD2, which could not be checked here. TRBV21-1 is given as a pseudogene. This CDR3 contains 16 residues. CDR3 loop: CASSKVPGGPHYEQFF. For the CDR3, the DNA is TGTGCCAGCAGCAAAGTACCGGGAGGGCCCCACTATGAGCAGTTCTTC.

The chain employs TRBV4-3 and TRBJ1-2; 9 bases match TRBD1. Germline V gene sequence: CDR1 LGHNA, CDR2 YSLEER. Trimming cost V 2 bases and J 5 bases; bases outside gene matches: 3. This CDR3 is built from 14 residues. CDR3 in amino acids: CASSQYRGPYGYTF. The CDR3 coding sequence is TGCGCCAGCAGCCAATACAGGGGGCCGTATGGCTACACCTTC.

The V call is TRBV9, the J call TRBJ2-3, with TRBD1 identical over 7 bases. V trimming: 4 bases; J trimming: 3 bases; junction bases outside the gene matches: 8. The CDR3 runs 15 residues. CDR1 and CDR2 from the germline V gene are SGDLS and YYNGEE. The CDR3 DNA reads TGTGCCAGCAGCCGACAGGGTGCGCGGACAGATACGCAGTATTTT. Amino acids: CASSRQGARTDTQYF.

This clone was seen a few times. This rearrangement joins TRBV7-6 to TRBJ2-1, with D possibly matching TRBD2 (6 bases). Per germline, CDR1 SGHVS and CDR2 FNYEAQ. This CDR3 is 15 amino acids long. The germline V and J ends were trimmed by 2 bases and 3 bases, with 11 bases remaining between them. CDR3 sequence: CASSLMRGNYNEQFF. CDR3 bases: TGTGCCAGCAGCTTAATGCGGGGTAACTACAATGAGCAGTTCTTC.

The genes are TRBV6-1 and TRBJ1-1; D unclear. The CDR3 has 13 residues. The V gene lost 8 bases and the J gene lost 3 bases, with 13 bases spanning the gap. Germline lookup yields CDR1 MNHNS and CDR2 SASEGT. In nucleotides, the CDR3 is TGTGCCAGCTCTGTACAGAGGGACACTGAAGCTTTCTTT. Protein: CASSVQRDTEAFF.

The chain carries TRBV19 and TRBJ1-1; D remains ambiguous. V shed 3 bases and J shed 0 bases, with 11 bases lying between them. This CDR3 is built from 15 residues. CDR1 is LNHDA, CDR2 SQIVND, per germline (reference sequence). CDR3 bases: TGTGCCAGTAGTATCCGCGGACTCATGAACACTGAAGCTTTCTTT. Amino acids: CASSIRGLMNTEAFF.

This clone was detected only once. The chain employs TRBV6-6 and TRBJ1-1; D is undetermined. The germline V and J ends were trimmed by 5 bases and 5 bases, with 3 bases remaining between them. The CDR3 runs to 10 residues. Germline V gene data show CDR1 as MNHNY and CDR2 as SVGAGI (reference sequence). The CDR3 protein is CASSRTEAFF. DNA of the CDR3: TGTGCCAGCAGTCGGACTGAAGCTTTCTTT.

This clone has a single count. The rearrangement joins TRBV9 to TRBJ1-4; maybe TRBD1 (5 bases). Germline CDR1 SGDLS, CDR2 YYNGEE. CDR3 size: 19 residues. V was trimmed by 4 bases and J by 8 bases, leaving 30 bases between them. The CDR3 bases are TGTGCCAGCAGCCCTCAATTAGCGGAAAGCTACAGGTATCAAGAAAAACTGTTTTTT. Translating gives CASSPQLAESYRYQEKLFF.

The V and J genes are TRBV5-1 and TRBJ1-4; 8 bases line up with TRBD1. After removal of 4 bases from V and 8 bases from J, the junction contained 10 bases not matched to a gene. This CDR3 contains 15 residues. CDR1 and CDR2 (germline): SGHRS, YFSETQ. The CDR3 sequence is CASSTDRGGGEKLFF. The CDR3 DNA reads as TGCGCCAGCAGCACTGACAGGGGAGGGGGAGAAAAACTGTTTTTT.

This clone was seen a few times. The chain has TRBV5-5 and TRBJ2-5; weak D call: TRBD1 (6 bases). The germline V and J ends were trimmed by 1 base and 2 bases, with 9 bases remaining between them. Germline CDR1 reads SGHKS; CDR2 reads YYEKEE (reference sequence). The CDR3 sequence is 14 residues long. The CDR3 DNA is TGTGCCAGCAGCTTGATACAGGGTCAAGAGACCCAGTACTTC. This gives the protein CASSLIQGQETQYF. The variable domain in full, completed from reference TRBV5-5 and TRBJ2-5, reads DAGVTQSPTHLIKTRGQQVTLRCSPISGHKSVSWYQQVLGQGPQFIFQYYEKEERGRGNFPDRFSARQFPNYSSELNVNALLLGDSALYLCASSLIQGQETQYFGPGTRLLVL.

The rearrangement uses TRBV6-6 and TRBJ1-1, with a weak D call TRBD1 (5 bases). The CDR3 length is 15 residues. Germline values: CDR1 MNHNY, CDR2 SVGAGI (reference sequence). Trimming shortened V by 5 bases and J by 7 bases, and 20 bases separated the two germline ends. The CDR3 loop reads CASSTNRDGGFEAFF. The DNA for the CDR3 is TGTGCCAGCAGTACTAACCGGGACGGGGGATTTGAAGCTTTCTTT.

V usage is TRBV27 and J usage is TRBJ2-7; D is unclear. Trimming cost V 0 bases and J 0 bases, with 12 bases left between them. The germline gives CDR1 MNHEY, CDR2 SMNVEV (reference sequence). The CDR3 covers 16 residues. The CDR3 coding sequence is TGTGCCAGCAGTTTATCGAGCCAGGTACACTCCTACGAGCAGTACTTC. Amino acid sequence: CASSLSSQVHSYEQYF.

V gene TRBV7-6 combines with J gene TRBJ2-1; D perhaps matches TRBD2 (5 bases). The CDR3 contains 14 residues. Looked up from germline, CDR1 is SGHVS and CDR2 is FNYEAQ. Trimming shortened V by 1 base and J by 7 bases, and 11 bases separated the two germline ends. The CDR3 sequence is CASSLGEGRNEQFF. The CDR3 bases are TGTGCCAGCAGCTTAGGCGAGGGAAGGAATGAGCAGTTCTTC.